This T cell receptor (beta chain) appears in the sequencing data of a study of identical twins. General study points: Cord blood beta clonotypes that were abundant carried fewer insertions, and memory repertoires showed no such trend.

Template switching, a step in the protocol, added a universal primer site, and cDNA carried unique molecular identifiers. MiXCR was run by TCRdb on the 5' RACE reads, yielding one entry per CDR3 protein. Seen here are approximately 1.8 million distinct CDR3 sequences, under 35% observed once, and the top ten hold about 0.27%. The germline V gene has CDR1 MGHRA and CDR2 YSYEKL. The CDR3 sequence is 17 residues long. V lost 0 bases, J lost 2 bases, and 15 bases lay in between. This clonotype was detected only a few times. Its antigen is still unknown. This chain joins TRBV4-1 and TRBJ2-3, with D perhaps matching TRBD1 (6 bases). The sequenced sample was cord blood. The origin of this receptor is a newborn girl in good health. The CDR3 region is CASSQEKGQLPTDTQYF. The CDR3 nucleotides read TGCGCCAGCAGCCAAGAAAAGGGACAACTTCCCACAGATACGCAGTATTTT.